A selection of T cell receptor beta chains follows, all from one sample in a study of identical twins. Each CDR3 protein gets one entry after TCRdb re-called the 5' RACE reads with MiXCR. Altogether 500,000 to 550,000 distinct CDR3 sequences are present, 22% being singletons, with the ten largest covering around 1%. This same sample was also taken into another study, of T cells expressing NK-cell markers.

Material for sequencing was CD4+ T cells sorted from blood. The receptors shown here come from a woman younger than 35 in good health. The CDR3 runs from the conserved cysteine through the conserved F or W. The order of the fields is V gene, CDR3 protein.

>TRBV7-2
CASSLFGGGTDTQYF
>TRBV12-3/TRBV12-4
CASSLGDSPPDEQFF
>TRBV25-1
CASSELGRKQETQYF
>TRBV6-5
CASSYPPLAGGGGEQFF
>TRBV12-3/TRBV12-4
CASIPGTRADTQYF
>TRBV6-1
CASSRTRGSYEQYF
>TRBV18
CASSPQDVELNTEAFF
>TRBV6-1
CATARGRGTEAFF
>TRBV5-1
CASSSTGLWETQYF
>TRBV29-1
CSVESGQLNTEAFF
>TRBV12-3/TRBV12-4
CASRREKLFF
>TRBV18
CASSPTSGSTYEQYF
>TRBV5-1
CASSLTTTNTGELFF
>TRBV10-2
CASRGAREGRFSEQFF
>TRBV7-9
CASSLSTAYGYTF
>TRBV5-1
CASNGGTYSVTQYF
>TRBV6-6
CASTPGGWETQYF
>TRBV5-1
CASSMGLNTDTQYF
>TRBV20-1
CSASPRVFSYEQYF
>TRBV6-5
CASSYDINTEAFF
>TRBV25-1
CASRSSGANVLTF
>TRBV20-1
CSADRTSGSSHEQFF
>TRBV29-1
CSVEDRGRGETQYF
>TRBV20-1
CSVWTSGVAEQFF
>TRBV5-1
CASSLQGTAGELFF
>TRBV2
CASSEARGSLGKLFF
>TRBV2
CASSGGFAGDADTQYF
>TRBV6-1
CASSESPSSYNEQFF
>TRBV11-2
CASSLGVTDNSPLHF
>TRBV20-1
CSASFGGANEQYF
>TRBV20-1
CSATSGSTDTQYF
>TRBV6-1
CASSRLGERNEQFF
>TRBV20-1
CSAGAQQGNTIYF
>TRBV7-6
CASSRAGDISYEQYF
>TRBV7-2
CASSGTSGRADTQYF
>TRBV20-1
CSARPLYYEQYF
>TRBV2
CASKVGGANVLTF
>TRBV4-3
CASSQEAGLMNTEAFF
>TRBV6-1
CASSEIPSGKYEQYF
>TRBV20-1
CSGYWSLAGGWKTQYF
>TRBV9
CASSPLRHPEAFF
>TRBV25-1
CASSYRRGGELFF
>TRBV20-1
CSARASGGGYTF
>TRBV27
CASSIQGVRNEQFF
>TRBV5-1
CASSLAGLIDTQYF
>TRBV20-1
CSVPQGGGNEQFF
>TRBV6-1
CASSDRIYEQYF
>TRBV19
CATSLGGDEKLFF
>TRBV5-1
CASSLNYEQFF
>TRBV5-1
CASRPGTGGEKLFF
>TRBV20-1
CSASPSTSGRNEQFF